These 8 T cell receptor beta chains share one sample of origin, sequenced in a study of Graves' ophthalmopathy and Graves' hyperthyroidism (dated by TCRdb to the late 2010s). The run used an Illumina HiSeq 2000. For repertoire sequencing, the TCR beta CDR3 regions were amplified from RNA transcripts. The first round was an RT-PCR using HTBI primers with the Qiagen OneStep RT-PCR kit, and this first round was followed by a second-round multiplex PCR, then size selection and purification. TCRdb's own reprocessing of the public reads used fastp at Q25 and MiXCR and kept productive beta chains. Rows are combined by CDR3 protein, so each entry shows the most common genes and DNA. This sample is represented by fewer than 400,000 distinct CDR3 sequences; about a sixth of them were singletons. The ten most abundant clones make up about 1.4% of the sample. Source material: peripheral blood. The receptors were sampled from a woman aged 18 to 35 with Graves' ophthalmopathy. Donor details come from another sample of the same person, matched by shared clones.

This clonotype was seen repeatedly, ten times or more. The chain carries TRBV10-1 and TRBJ1-1; D gene ambiguous. Trimming pared 0 bases from V and 3 bases from J, leaving 20 bases between. Germline V gene sequence: CDR1 WNHNN, CDR2 SYGVQD (reference sequence). The CDR3 is 18 residues long. CDR3 loop: CASSESKGWMAGYTEAFF. For the CDR3, the DNA is TGCGCCAGCAGTGAGTCGAAGGGATGGATGGCCGGTTACACTGAAGCTTTCTTT.

This clonotype was picked up many times. This CDR3 reads CASSLRTGGPEAFF. CDR3 in DNA: TGTGCCAGCAGCTTACGGACAGGGGGGCCTGAAGCTTTCTTT. The chain employs TRBV7-6 and TRBJ1-1, with TRBD1 matching over 10 bases. Germline CDR1 and CDR2: SGHVS and FNYEAQ. The CDR3 has 14 amino acids. V gave up 2 bases and J gave up 6 bases; unmatched junction bases: 3.

This clonotype was detected many times. The rearrangement links TRBV29-1 to TRBJ1-1, with 8 bases fitting TRBD1. This CDR3 region has 11 residues. Germline V CDR1 and CDR2: SQVTM, ANQGSEA. J lost 10 bases, V lost 7 bases, and 8 bases had no gene match. This CDR3 reads CSATDREGAFF. CDR3 DNA: TGCAGCGCCACGGACAGGGAGGGAGCTTTCTTT.

This clonotype was counted many times. This chain links TRBV30 with TRBJ1-2, with 7 positions matching TRBD1. Looked up from germline, CDR1 is GTSNPN and CDR2 is SVGIG (reference sequence). The ends lost 2 bases at V and 0 bases at J; junction bases unmatched: 18. The CDR3 totals 19 residues. CDR3 coding DNA: TGTGCCTGGAGTTTCCGGGACAGACGACTCCAACTTACTAACTATGGCTACACCTTC. Residues: CAWSFRDRRLQLTNYGYTF. Looking up the rest from reference TRBV30 and TRBJ1-2 gives the full variable domain: SQTIHQWPATLVQPVGSPLSLECTVEGTSNPNLYWYRQAAGRGLQLLFYSVGIGQISSEVPQNLSASRPQDRQFILSSKKLLLSDSGFYLCAWSFRDRRLQLTNYGYTFGSGTRLTVV.

This clonotype was detected ten times or more. The chain combines TRBV28 with TRBJ2-7; 7 positions match TRBD2. The CDR3 is 15 amino acids. Germline CDR1 MDHEN, CDR2 SYDVKM. J was trimmed by 5 bases and V by 5 bases; bases with no gene match: 12. The CDR3 DNA follows: TGTGCCAGCAGTGAAGCGGGGACCGTCTCTAACGAGCAGTACTTC. Its translation: CASSEAGTVSNEQYF.

This clonotype was recorded many times. V gene TRBV6-5 combines with J gene TRBJ2-7; D is perhaps TRBD1 or TRBD2 (5 bases each). CDR1 MNHEY and CDR2 SVGAGI come from the germline V gene. The CDR3 loop spans 13 amino acids. The V and J ends lost 2 bases and 3 bases respectively, with 8 bases between them. Here the CDR3 DNA reads TGTGCCAGCAGTTACGGGACCGACTACGAGCAGTACTTC. It yields the protein CASSYGTDYEQYF.

There are a few counts of this clonotype. The chain couples TRBV6-1 to TRBJ1-5; 7 nucleotides line up with TRBD1. V lost 1 base to trimming and J lost 7 bases; unmatched junction nucleotides: 13. The germline V gene has CDR1 MNHNS and CDR2 SASEGT. The CDR3 is made up of 17 amino acids. CDR3 region: CASSEGSFDRASQPQHF. CDR3 nucleotide sequence: TGTGCCAGCAGTGAAGGGAGTTTCGACAGGGCGAGCCAGCCCCAGCATTTT.

This clonotype was seen at least ten times. The V and J genes are TRBV27 and TRBJ1-2; tentatively, D is TRBD1 (6 bases). The germline CDR1 and CDR2 sequences are MNHEY and SMNVEV (reference sequence). The CDR3 spans 15 residues. The V end lost 5 bases, the J end lost 4 bases, and 17 bases lay between the germline ends. The CDR3 DNA sequence: TGTGCCAGCAGTAGCCCAGGGGAACCAACCTATGGCTACACCTTC. Residues: CASSSPGEPTYGYTF.